These 9 T cell receptor beta chains were all obtained from the same sample, sequenced in a study of a mutant IDH1 vaccine in newly diagnosed glioma (dated by TCRdb to the early 2020s). Libraries came from the immunoSEQ multiplex PCR assay. As stored in TCRdb, this immuneACCESS dataset retains in-frame rearrangements with V and J assigned. A fraction of the clones does not appear; measured against another copy, unresolved V genes explain less than half of the discrepancy, and the remainder lacks a known reason. In all, the sample holds some 64,000 clones, and under 90% of those were seen once. The ten largest account for over 4.5% of the sample. What this sample's time point label stands for: week 11, during vaccination. Each vaccine dose, consisting of 300 ug of a 20-mer mutant IDH1 peptide in Montanide, was administered subcutaneously with topical imiquimod. For these receptors, no antigen is known.

The source was PBMCs, collected from a glioma patient whose treatment included an IDH1 peptide vaccine. Source of these receptors: a man aged 50 to 59 with glioma.

This clone was seen only a few times. The V and J genes are TRBV2 and TRBJ1-1, with TRBD1 as a possible D gene (5 bases). Trimming stripped 3 bases from V and 1 base from J, with 12 bases between. The CDR3 sequence is 15 residues long. Looked up from germline, CDR1 is SNHLY and CDR2 is FYNNEI. CDR3 DNA sequence: TGTGCCAGCAGTGAGATGGAAGGGGCGAACACTGAAGCTTTCTTT. Translating it yields CASSEMEGANTEAFF.

The chain couples TRBV4-2 to TRBJ1-5; no clear D gene. This CDR3 region has 16 residues. Germline CDR1 LGHNA, CDR2 YNFKEQ. With 0 bases removed from V and 6 bases from J, the gap between germline ends came to 15 bases. In DNA, the CDR3 is TGTGCCAGCAGCCAAGATGTAAACCCTGGGGTTCAGCCCCAGCATTTT. Translating gives CASSQDVNPGVQPQHF.

The chain is built from TRBV4-2 and TRBJ2-7, with D possibly matching TRBD1 (5 bases). Trimming left V 4 bases short and J 6 bases short, with 7 bases between. Germline V CDR1 and CDR2: LGHNA, YNFKEQ. The CDR3 totals 11 residues. Here the CDR3 DNA reads TGTGCCAGCAGCCTCCAGGGCGAGCAGTACTTC. Amino acids: CASSLQGEQYF.

V is TRBV7-8 and J is TRBJ1-4; 7 nucleotides line up with TRBD1. Germline trimming cut 5 bases from V and 1 base from J; bases unmatched to any gene: 13. The germline gives CDR1 SGHVS, CDR2 FQNEAQ. The CDR3 length is 18 residues. In nucleotides, the CDR3 is TGTGCCAGCAGCACCTCGCAGACAGGGCGAGGAACTAATGAAAAACTGTTTTTT. It specifies CASSTSQTGRGTNEKLFF.

V gene TRBV19 combines with J gene TRBJ2-2; D is perhaps TRBD1 or TRBD2 (5 bases each). The CDR3 length is 14 residues. CDR1 and CDR2 (germline): LNHDA, SQIVND (reference sequence). V lost 10 bases, J lost 3 bases, and 15 bases lay in between. As DNA, the CDR3 is TGTGCCACCGGCCGCGAGGGGTACACCGGGGAGCTGTTTTTT. Translating it yields CATGREGYTGELFF.

In its sample, this clone was seen a few times. This chain's CDR3 is CASSLEAGASYGYTF. The CDR3, as DNA: TGTGCCAGCAGCTTGGAAGCGGGAGCCTCCTATGGCTACACCTTC. The chain employs TRBV5-4 and TRBJ1-2; D is unclear. Trimming pared 0 bases from V and 4 bases from J, leaving 13 bases between. Germline V gene lookup returns CDR1 SGHNT and CDR2 YYREEE (reference sequence). CDR3 size: 15 residues. Combining the CDR3 with reference TRBV5-4 and TRBJ1-2 gives the whole variable domain ETGVTQSPTHLIKTRGQQVTLRCSSQSGHNTVSWYQQALGQGPQFIFQYYREEENGRGNFPPRFSGLQFPNYSSELNVNALELDDSALYLCASSLEAGASYGYTFGSGTRLTVV.

The chain is built from TRBV6-5 and TRBJ2-7; 8 bases are a match to TRBD1. Per germline, CDR1 MNHEY and CDR2 SVGAGI. The CDR3 is 15 residues long. Trimming cost V 0 bases and J 6 bases; bases outside gene matches: 7. The CDR3 coding sequence is TGTGCCAGCAGTTACTCGGGACAGGTTGGGGCCGAGCAGTACTTC. Encoded protein: CASSYSGQVGAEQYF.

The chain carries TRBV27 and TRBJ2-1; 10 bases agree with TRBD2. V shed 2 bases and J 5 bases; nucleotides not matched to a gene: 3. This CDR3 contains 15 residues. Germline-derived CDR1 and CDR2 are MNHEY and SMNVEV (reference sequence). CDR3: CASSLTGLANNEQFF. As DNA, the CDR3 is TGTGCCAGCAGTTTAACGGGACTAGCGAACAATGAGCAGTTCTTC.

J is TRBJ1-5 and V is TRBV6-1; D is ambiguous. The germline CDR1 and CDR2 sequences are MNHNS and SASEGT. V was trimmed by 3 bases and J by 5 bases, leaving 2 bases between them. The CDR3 has 11 residues. This chain's CDR3 is CASSDYQPQHF. As DNA, the CDR3 is TGTGCCAGCAGTGATTATCAGCCCCAGCATTTT.